The clone carrying this TCR beta chain was counted only a few times. The antigen is not known. This sample is drawn from a study of T-cell memory formation after mild COVID-19. About the research overall: TCR clusters were mostly donor specific.

There are 18 residues in the CDR3. The V end lost 1 base, the J end lost 3 bases, and 20 bases lay between the germline ends. Germline CDR1 and CDR2: SGHTA and FQGNSA. General study findings and limits: Contracting CD4+ clones sat mainly in CM and EM; CD8+ in EMRA. Day 15 to 85 contracting clones showed balanced CD4/CD8; day 15 to 37 expanders favored CD4+.

TCRdb re-analysed the 5' RACE reads in MiXCR, keeping a single row per CDR3 protein. The sample records around 390,000 distinct CDR3 sequences, about a sixth being singletons. The V call is TRBV7-2, the J call TRBJ2-3, with D perhaps matching TRBD2 (6 bases). Sequenced material: PBMCs or a T cell subset sorted from them (not recorded which). The TCR originated in a man between 18 and 35 years old who had mild COVID-19 (a few samples of this study predate the infection). Cell type and time point are not known. CDR3 nucleotides: TGTGCCAGCAGCTTAGGGAGGTGGGCGGGGAAAGGAACAGATACGCAGTATTTT. Translation gives CASSLGRWAGKGTDTQYF.